Shown below are 17 T cell receptor beta chains from a single sample sequenced in a study of CD8+ T cells in alopecia areata. It was cDNA, reverse transcribed from extracted RNA, that served as the sequencing template. The repertoire was sequenced with immunoSEQ multiplex PCR; TCRdb's copy has only in-frame clones and lacks some. The table records some 120,000 clones without singletons, the ten largest covering 20%. Sequences were obtained from lesional skin. The receptor source for this set is a C3H/HeJ mouse with alopecia areata. The mouse line has the MHC haplotype H2-k.

This clone has more than one count but fewer than ten. Mouse gene names apply. The read stops 4 residues short of the end of the CDR3; the missing end is completed from the germline J gene. In the same sample, other DNA sequences code for this CDR3. V gene TRBV13-3 combines with J gene TRBJ2-7, with 9 bases identical to TRBD1. CDR1 is NNHDY, CDR2 SYVADS, per germline. Trimming at V came to 2 bases and at J to 1 base, leaving 4 bases not matched to a gene. This CDR3 comprises 15 residues. CDR3 region: CASSDAGTGSYEQYF. The CDR3 DNA, read in part, is TGTGCCAGCAGTGACGCCGGGACAGGGTCCTAT.

For this clone: These gene names are mouse names. The sequence runs out 4 residues before the end of the CDR3; the remainder is reconstructed from the germline J gene. This rearrangement joins TRBV13-3 to TRBJ2-5; D is ambiguous. Germline V gene sequence: CDR1 NNHDY, CDR2 SYVADS. This CDR3 is built from 15 residues. V lost 2 bases, J lost 0 bases, and 10 bases lay in between. This CDR3 is CASSEPELNQDTQYF. The CDR3 bases that were read are TGTGCCAGCAGTGAGCCTGAACTTAACCAAGAC. Supplemented by reference TRBV13-3 and TRBJ2-5, the full variable domain reads EAAVTQSPRSKVAVTGGKVTLSCHQTNNHDYMYWYRQDTGHGLRLIHYSYVADSTEKGDIPDGYKASRPSQENFSLILELASLSQTAVYFCASSEPELNQDTQYFGPGTRLLVL.

This clone was counted between two and nine times. Gene names and germline refer to mouse. The read terminates 4 residues before the CDR3 end, so the remaining end is supplied by the germline J gene. The chain combines TRBV19 with TRBJ2-3; 14 nucleotides agree with TRBD2. V shed 0 bases, J shed 3 bases, and the junction held 3 bases outside the gene matches. The germline V gene has CDR1 FNHDT and CDR2 SITEND (reference sequence). The CDR3 has 17 residues. The covered CDR3 bases are TGTGCCAGCAGTATAGGGGACTGGGGGGGCGCGGCAGAA. This codes for CASSIGDWGGAAE. The complete CDR3 protein is CASSIGDWGGAAETLYF. Supplemented by reference TRBV19 and TRBJ2-3, the full variable domain reads GGIITQTPKFLIGQEGQKLTLKCQQNFNHDTMYWYRQDSGKGLRLIYYSITENDLQKGDLSEGYDASREKKSSFSLTVTSAQKNEMAVFLCASSIGDWGGAAETLYFGSGTRLTVL.

In regard to this clone: The listed genes are named as in mouse. The read ends 4 residues shy of where the CDR3 ends; the end is completed using the germline J gene. This chain connects TRBV1 to TRBJ2-3; 9 bases map to TRBD2. Germline CDR1 reads NSQYPW; CDR2 reads LRSPGD (reference sequence). V lost 3 bases to trimming and J lost 0 bases; unmatched junction nucleotides: 4. The length of the CDR3 is 16 residues. This chain's CDR3 is CTCSAGTGNSAETLYF. Incomplete CDR3 DNA: TGCACCTGCAGTGCCGGGACTGGGAATAGTGCAGAA.

Regarding this clone: At residue 11, the TCRdb amino acid sequence and the translated nucleotide sequence differ, so the protein here is the DNA translation. Gene names and germline match the mouse. The CDR3 extends 3 residues past the end of the read, so its final part is completed from the germline J gene. V gene TRBV13-3 combines with J gene TRBJ1-3; 9 bases match TRBD1. V gave up 7 bases and J gave up 3 bases; unmatched junction bases: 5. CDR3 length: 14 residues. Germline lookup yields CDR1 NNHDY and CDR2 SYVADS. The sequenced CDR3 bases are TGTGCCAGCGCCGGGACAGGGTTTGGAAATACG. Translating it yields CASAGTGFGNT. The entire CDR3 is CASAGTGFGNTLYF.

Details on this clone: Here the gene names and germline are mouse. CDR3 bases read: TGTGCTAGCAGTACCCGGGGACTGGGGGGATAT. Protein product: CASSTRGLGGY. The whole CDR3 is CASSTRGLGGYEQYF. The chain employs TRBV17 and TRBJ2-7, with 12 nucleotides matching TRBD2. The DNA ends 4 residues before the CDR3 does, and the rest of the CDR3 is filled in from the germline J gene. The CDR3 consists of 15 residues. Germline V lookup: CDR1 MNHDT, CDR2 YYDKIL.

This clone was counted ten times or more. The gene names given are mouse names. The CDR3 reads CASSDTWGGSAETLYF. CDR3 DNA, as far as it was read: TGTGCCAGCAGTGATACCTGGGGGGGAAGTGCAGAA. This sequence joins TRBV13-3 and TRBJ2-3; TRBD2 matches 9 bases. From the germline J gene comes the end of the CDR3, since the read stops 4 residues before it. Germline V gene data show CDR1 as NNHDY and CDR2 as SYVADS. Trimming cost V 1 base and J 0 bases; bases outside gene matches: 3. The CDR3 loop spans 16 amino acids.

This clone has more than one count but fewer than ten. Each gene name is a mouse one. The read terminates 4 residues before the CDR3 end, so the remaining end is supplied by the germline J gene. This sequence joins TRBV1 and TRBJ2-1; D remains ambiguous. The CDR3 has 13 amino acids. CDR1 and CDR2 (germline): NSQYPW, LRSPGD (reference sequence). V gave up 5 bases and J gave up 3 bases, with 8 bases separating them. The part of the CDR3 DNA that was read is TGCACCTGCAGTACCGACATCTATGCT. Translation: CTCSTDIYA. The CDR3 reads in full as CTCSTDIYAEQFF.

This clone was seen only a few times. The genes and germline here are from mouse. The read halts 4 residues ahead of the CDR3 end, with the missing end drawn from the germline J gene. The rearrangement uses TRBV19 and TRBJ1-1; D is possibly TRBD1 (6 bases). V lost 6 bases, J lost 0 bases, and 12 bases lay in between. The CDR3 loop spans 14 amino acids. CDR1 and CDR2 (germline): FNHDT, SITEND (reference sequence). CDR3 DNA (partial): TGTGCCAGCACCCCAGGGGTTGCAAACACA. Protein: CASTPGVANT. The full CDR3 protein is CASTPGVANTEVFF.

In its sample, this clone was seen a few times. The TCRdb protein and the DNA translation do not line up at residue 12; the protein shown here was made by translating the DNA. All gene names here are mouse names. This CDR3 reads CASSDVGQLDSPLYF. The CDR3 bases that were read are TGTGCCAGCAGTGATGTAGGACAGTTGGATTCGCCC. V gene TRBV13-1 combines with J gene TRBJ1-6; perhaps TRBD1 as D (6 bases). The read ends 3 residues before the CDR3 terminus; that terminus is restored from the germline J gene. TRBJ1-6 belongs to the ORF category, with a function that is uncertain. V gave up 0 bases and J gave up 8 bases, with 12 bases separating them. In germline, CDR1 is NSHNY, CDR2 SYGAGN. The CDR3 runs 15 residues.

This clone was recorded a few times. Any gene name here is a mouse gene name. The CDR3 goes on 4 residues after the read ends, and that part is filled in from the germline J gene. The chain links TRBV19 to TRBJ2-3; 9 bases line up with TRBD1. V dropped 2 bases and J dropped 4; count of bases not matched to a gene: 5. Germline CDR1 is FNHDT and CDR2 is SITEND (reference sequence). The CDR3 extends over 15 amino acids. The CDR3 protein is CASSITGTGTETLYF. The covered CDR3 bases are TGTGCCAGCAGTATTACCGGGACAGGGACAGAA.

This clone was seen more than once but under ten times. Genes and germline come from the mouse. The read terminates 4 residues before the CDR3 end, so the remaining end is supplied by the germline J gene. This chain uses TRBV1 with TRBJ2-2, with 12 positions matching TRBD2. Looked up from germline, CDR1 is NSQYPW and CDR2 is LRSPGD (reference sequence). This CDR3 is 17 amino acids long. Unmatched junction bases numbered 4, after V lost 0 bases and J lost 5 bases. The part of the CDR3 DNA that was read is TGCACCTGCAGTGCAGATACAGGACTGGGGGGGACCGGG. It is translated as CTCSADTGLGGTG. The whole CDR3 is CTCSADTGLGGTGQLYF.

This clone showed up just a few times. Mouse gene names and germline throughout. The read terminates 4 residues before the CDR3 end, so the remaining end is supplied by the germline J gene. The chain recombines TRBV1 with TRBJ1-1; D may be TRBD1 (6 bases). The CDR3 loop spans 13 amino acids. The V gene's germline CDR1 is NSQYPW and CDR2 LRSPGD (reference sequence). The sequenced CDR3 bases are TGCACCTGCAGTGCAGAGGGGACACAA. As protein: CTCSAEGTQ. From start to end, the CDR3 is CTCSAEGTQEVFF. The full variable domain, completed using reference TRBV1 and TRBJ1-1, is VTLLEQNPRWRLVPRGQAVNLRCILKNSQYPWMSWYQQDLQKQLQWLFTLRSPGDKEVKSLPGADYLATRVTDTELRLQVANMSQGRTLYCTCSAEGTQEVFFGKGTRLTVV.

To note about this clone: The DNA translation disagrees with the TCRdb protein at residue 13, so the protein in this description comes from the DNA. Germline and genes: mouse. The part of the CDR3 DNA that was read is TGCACCTGCAGTGCAGATGGGGGGGCAGAGGATTCGCCC. It specifies CTCSADGGAEDSP. The whole CDR3 sequence is CTCSADGGAEDSPLYF. This chain links TRBV1 with TRBJ1-6; D is perhaps TRBD1 (6 bases). The read terminates 3 residues before the CDR3 end, so the remaining end is supplied by the germline J gene. TRBJ1-6 is annotated as an ORF whose role is uncertain. In germline, CDR1 is NSQYPW, CDR2 LRSPGD (reference sequence). The V end was cut by 0 bases, the J end by 8 bases, with 14 bases between. The CDR3 consists of 16 residues.

This clone was seen a few times. At one end the junction does not follow the germline gene, possibly because of a read error. Gene names and germline match the mouse. The read terminates 4 residues before the CDR3 end, so the remaining end is supplied by the germline J gene. V gene TRBV1 combines with J gene TRBJ1-4, with D unresolved. Germline V gene data show CDR1 as NSQYPW and CDR2 as LRSPGD (reference sequence). The CDR3 contains 16 residues. The covered CDR3 bases are TGCCCCTGCAGGTCTGACATCGAAATTTCCAACGAA. Amino acid sequence: CPCRSDIEISNE. The full CDR3 sequence reads CPCRSDIEISNERLFF.

This clone was observed a handful of times. The gene names given are mouse names. Read coverage stops 4 residues before the CDR3 terminus; the germline J gene supplies the remainder. This chain connects TRBV1 to TRBJ1-1, with 10 bases that match TRBD1. V lost 4 bases to trimming and J lost 0 bases; unmatched junction nucleotides: 5. Germline lookup yields CDR1 NSQYPW and CDR2 LRSPGD (reference sequence). The CDR3 loop spans 16 amino acids. The CDR3 DNA, read in part, is TGCACCTGCAGTGTTCGACAGGGGGCTCCAAACACA. Translating it yields CTCSVRQGAPNT. The whole CDR3 sequence reads CTCSVRQGAPNTEVFF.

As regards this clone: Any gene name here is a mouse gene name. The read ends 4 residues shy of where the CDR3 ends; the end is completed using the germline J gene. The chain recombines TRBV1 with TRBJ1-1, with 9 positions matching TRBD1. The CDR3 has 15 amino acids. Trimming cost V 0 bases and J 2 bases; bases outside gene matches: 1. From germline, CDR1 is NSQYPW and CDR2 LRSPGD (reference sequence). The CDR3 protein is CTCSAEDRGNTEVFF. The CDR3 DNA, read in part, is TGCACCTGCAGTGCAGAGGACAGGGGTAACACA. Full variable domain (remainder filled in from reference TRBV1 and TRBJ1-1): VTLLEQNPRWRLVPRGQAVNLRCILKNSQYPWMSWYQQDLQKQLQWLFTLRSPGDKEVKSLPGADYLATRVTDTELRLQVANMSQGRTLYCTCSAEDRGNTEVFFGKGTRLTVV.